The 7 T cell receptor beta chains reported below all come from one sample, sequenced in a study of T cell repertoires in cytomegalovirus infection (dated by TCRdb to between 2018 and 2021). These receptors are not linked to any known antigen. Sample treatment or condition, as interpreted from the label and publication: in vitro stimulation with specific CMV peptide epitopes to enrich CMV-specific T cells. TCRdb lists the instrument as Illumina HiSeq 1500. TCRdb reanalyzed the raw reads on its own, using fastp at Q25 for trimming and MiXCR for clone calling, and kept in-frame beta chains. Every entry covers one CDR3 protein and lists the most common genes and DNA from its rows. The sample table holds hundreds of thousands of distinct CDR3 sequences, of which about 33% were seen once. Clones ranked in the top ten supply roughly 15% of the sample. The sequences come from cultured PBMCs, collected from culture after CMV antigen stimulation. These receptors were obtained from a human donor in good health (CMV status not recorded). Some clones in this sample may be carry-over from other donors' samples.

This clonotype came up a few times. The rearrangement uses TRBV5-5 and TRBJ1-5; D is ambiguous. The CDR3 consists of 13 residues. V gave up 0 bases and J gave up 3 bases, with 4 bases separating them. Looked up from germline, CDR1 is SGHKS and CDR2 is YYEKEE (reference sequence). CDR3 sequence reads: CASSLVANQPQHF. The DNA of the CDR3 is TGTGCCAGCAGCTTGGTGGCCAATCAGCCCCAGCATTTT.

The CDR3 loop reads CASSQEVRLAAAGELFF. CDR3 nucleotide sequence: TGCGCCAGCAGCCAAGAAGTTAGGCTAGCGGCGGCCGGGGAGCTGTTTTTT. The V gene is TRBV4-3, the J gene TRBJ2-2; 7 bases line up with TRBD2. The CDR3 is made up of 17 amino acids. J lost 6 bases, V lost 0 bases, and 10 bases had no gene match. CDR1 is LGHNA and CDR2 is YSLEER in the germline V gene.

The rearrangement links TRBV4-3 to TRBJ1-1, with D unclear. The CDR3 covers 13 residues. The V end lost 1 base, the J end lost 10 bases, and 13 bases lay between the germline ends. The germline gives CDR1 LGHNA, CDR2 YSLEER. CDR3 DNA sequence: TGCGCCAGCAGCCAAGTCCCATCCCCTATAGCTTTCTTT. Translation: CASSQVPSPIAFF.

This chain joins TRBV6-6 and TRBJ2-7, with D maybe TRBD2 (6 bases). Germline assignment: CDR1 MNHNY and CDR2 SVGAGI (reference sequence). The CDR3 spans 14 residues. The V gene lost 8 bases and the J gene lost 3 bases, with 17 bases spanning the gap. The CDR3 here is CASGGRLGFYEQYF. As DNA, the CDR3 is TGTGCCAGCGGTGGGAGACTAGGTTTCTACGAGCAGTACTTC.

The gene calls are TRBV19 and TRBJ1-4; TRBD1 aligns across 8 bases. V trimming: 6 bases; J trimming: 5 bases; junction bases outside the gene matches: 8. CDR1 is LNHDA and CDR2 is SQIVND in the germline V gene (reference sequence). This CDR3 contains 15 residues. The CDR3 DNA reads as TGTGCCAGTAGCGACGGACAGGGCATGAATGAAAAACTGTTTTTT. This codes for CASSDGQGMNEKLFF.

This clonotype was seen a single time. This chain uses TRBV27 with TRBJ2-5, with a weak D call TRBD2 (5 bases). Trimming left V 0 bases short and J 2 bases short, with 16 bases between. CDR1 and CDR2 from the germline V gene are MNHEY and SMNVEV (reference sequence). The CDR3 runs to 17 residues. The CDR3 loop reads CASSLSTTRFGQETQYF. The DNA of the CDR3 is TGTGCCAGCAGTTTATCGACAACTAGGTTCGGGCAAGAGACCCAGTACTTC.

This clonotype was detected once. V usage is TRBV19 and J usage is TRBJ2-1, with 13 bases aligning to TRBD2. V lost 5 bases to trimming and J lost 7 bases; unmatched junction nucleotides: 8. This CDR3 has 16 residues. Germline V gene sequence: CDR1 LNHDA, CDR2 SQIVND (reference sequence). This chain's CDR3 is CASSSWTSGSRNEQFF. Here the CDR3 DNA reads TGTGCCAGTAGTTCCTGGACTAGCGGGAGTAGGAATGAGCAGTTCTTC.